These 5 T cell receptor beta chains came from one sample sequenced in a study of graft-versus-host responses after intestinal transplantation. Sequencing used immunoSEQ multiplex PCR; TCRdb keeps in-frame clones, though not all of them. The table shows about 89,000 clones, with 75% to 95% occurring only once. These receptors are not linked to any known antigen. The source material was unstimulated CD4+ T cells sorted from spleen or lymph node cells, sampled before intestinal transplant. These receptor sequences come from a human donor who received an intestinal transplant.

The chain carries TRBV12-5 and TRBJ1-2; 10 bases agree with TRBD1. Unmatched junction bases numbered 3, after V lost 6 bases and J lost 5 bases. This CDR3 is built from 13 residues. From germline, CDR1 is LGHNT and CDR2 FRNRAP. CDR3 sequence: CASGPGQGYGYTF. CDR3 nucleotides: TGTGCTAGTGGACCGGGACAGGGGTATGGCTACACCTTC. Together with reference TRBV12-5 and TRBJ1-2, the CDR3 gives the full variable domain: DARVTQTPRHKVTEMGQEVTMRCQPILGHNTVFWYRQTMMQGLELLAYFRNRAPLDDSGMPKDRFSAEMPDATLATLKIQPSEPRDSAVYFCASGPGQGYGYTFGSGTRLTVV.

The rearrangement joins TRBV18 to TRBJ1-1; D is ambiguous. The CDR3 extends over 11 amino acids. Trimming stripped 2 bases from V and 8 bases from J, with 6 bases between. CDR1 KGHSH and CDR2 LQKENI come from the germline V gene. As DNA, the CDR3 is TGTGCCAGCTCACCAGGCAGGGAAGCTTTCTTT. As protein: CASSPGREAFF. Supplemented by reference TRBV18 and TRBJ1-1, the full variable domain reads NAGVMQNPRHLVRRRGQEARLRCSPMKGHSHVYWYRQLPEEGLKFMVYLQKENIIDESGMPKERFSAEFPKEGPSILRIQQVVRGDSAAYFCASSPGREAFFGQGTRLTVV.

J is TRBJ2-7 and V is TRBV9; the match to TRBD1 covers 7 bases. Germline-derived CDR1 and CDR2 are SGDLS and YYNGEE. J gave up 4 bases and V 3 bases, and 7 bases lay outside the gene matches. The CDR3 consists of 14 residues. CDR3 amino acids: CASSGHTGDYEQYF. The CDR3 region has the DNA TGTGCCAGCAGCGGACATACAGGGGATTACGAGCAGTACTTC.

The gene calls are TRBV29-1 and TRBJ2-7, with TRBD1 matching 8 bases. This CDR3 has 15 residues. Germline CDR1 reads SQVTM; CDR2 reads ANQGSEA. V was pared by 5 bases and J by 1 base, with 10 bases of the junction left unmatched. CDR3 region: CSVIHQGANSYEQYF. The DNA for the CDR3 is TGCAGCGTTATACACCAGGGGGCTAATTCCTACGAGCAGTACTTC.

CDR3 sequence (DNA): TGTGCCAGCCTTATGACATCCTCTGGAAACACCATATATTTT. It translates to CASLMTSSGNTIYF. The rearrangement links TRBV6-1 to TRBJ1-3; D not resolved. The CDR3 runs to 14 residues. Germline CDR1 reads MNHNS; CDR2 reads SASEGT. The V end lost 8 bases, the J end lost 0 bases, and 11 bases lay between the germline ends.